Given below is one T cell receptor (beta chain) in context. The germline V gene has CDR1 SNHLY and CDR2 FYNNEI. V trimming: 1 base; J trimming: 6 bases; junction bases outside the gene matches: 9. This CDR3 has 16 residues. This sample is drawn from a study of CD8 T cells in ankylosing spondylitis. TCRdb re-analysed the 5' RACE reads in MiXCR, keeping a single row per CDR3 protein. The sample has some 140,000 distinct CDR3 sequences; about an eighth are singletons. The clonotype was recovered from a female donor with ankylosing spondylitis or in good health (not recorded which). This chain uses TRBV2 with TRBJ2-3; 8 bases map to TRBD2. The sequenced sample consisted of blood, either unsorted or a sorted T cell fraction (not recorded which). The CDR3 loop is CASSEDGYGGEDTQYF. For the CDR3, the DNA is TGTGCCAGCAGTGAAGATGGTTACGGGGGGGAGGATACGCAGTATTTT.